Listed below are T cell receptor beta chains from one sample, sequenced in a study of blood T cell repertoires in COVID-19. Assay: immunoSEQ multiplex PCR; the TCRdb copy retains only in-frame clones and omits some. The sample carries roughly 300,000 clones, 70% to 90% recorded once. Material for sequencing was PBMCs or T cells enriched from blood (not recorded which). The receptors derive from a woman in her thirties who had recovered from COVID-19. CDR3s include the opening cysteine and the closing phenylalanine or tryptophan. The D gene is left open where the match is weak. Part of the rows lack a size; the others show once, few, many or a class for expanded clones.

abundance,v_gene,d_gene,j_gene,CDR3nt,CDR3aa
.,TRBV5-4,TRBD2,TRBJ2-1,TGTGCCAGCAGCTTGGTCATAACTAGCGTCGATGAGCAGTTCTTC,CASSLVITSVDEQFF
once,TRBV12-3/TRBV12-4,.,TRBJ1-1,TGTGCCAGCACCGGCGGACACCTAACTGAATCTTTCTTT,CASTGGHLTESFF
.,TRBV12-3/TRBV12-4,.,TRBJ2-3,TGTGCCAGCAGCGACATAAGCACAGATACGCAGTATTTT,CASSDISTDTQYF
.,TRBV7-2,TRBD1,TRBJ2-7,TGTGCCAGCAGCCTACAGGGGAATAGCGAGCAGTACTTC,CASSLQGNSEQYF
.,TRBV6-5,.,TRBJ1-5,TGTGCCAGCAGCACCCAGGGGCATCAGCCCCAGCATTTT,CASSTQGHQPQHF
.,TRBV29-1,.,TRBJ2-6,TGCAGCGCCAGGGTGTCTGGGGCCAACGTCCTGACTTTC,CSARVSGANVLTF
.,TRBV30,.,TRBJ1-2,TGTGCCTGGAGTGCGGGGGGTGGCTACACCTTC,CAWSAGGGYTF
once,TRBV13,.,TRBJ1-4,TGTGCCAGCAGCCCCCGGGCATCGACAGGTGGTGAAAAACTGTTTTTT,CASSPRASTGGEKLFF
once,TRBV5-4,TRBD2,TRBJ2-7,TGTGCCAGCAGCGCAGGAGCGGGGCGGGACGAGCAGTACTTC,CASSAGAGRDEQYF
.,TRBV11-2,.,TRBJ1-2,TGTGCCAGCAGCTTAGTTGTAGCAGGGTTGAATGGCTACACCTTC,CASSLVVAGLNGYTF
.,TRBV19,.,TRBJ2-4,TGTGCCAGTATGGAGGGAGCCAAAAACATTCAGTACTTC,CASMEGAKNIQYF
.,TRBV6-5,.,TRBJ1-6,TGTGCCAGCAGGCAGACTCATTCACCCCTCCACTTT,CASRQTHSPLHF
once,TRBV6-5,.,TRBJ1-3,TGTGCCAGCAGATTAGGGGGCTCTGGAAACACCATATATTTT,CASRLGGSGNTIYF
.,TRBV13,TRBD2,TRBJ2-1,TGTGCCAGCAGACCCACCGGGACTAGCGGCCACAATGAGCAGTTCTTC,CASRPTGTSGHNEQFF
.,TRBV18,TRBD1,TRBJ1-1,TGTGCCAGCTCTAAGGAGACAGGGGACTTAAACACTGAAGCTTTCTTT,CASSKETGDLNTEAFF
.,TRBV7-6,.,TRBJ1-1,TGTGCCAGCAGCTTAAAGTGGGCCACTGAAGCTTTCTTT,CASSLKWATEAFF
.,TRBV2,.,TRBJ1-5,TGTGCCAGCAGTGACCCGCGGGATAGGGGTCAGCCCCAGCATTTT,CASSDPRDRGQPQHF
.,TRBV7-8,.,TRBJ2-2,TGTGCCAGCAGCTCTAAAGGGGTCCCCACCGGGGAGCTGTTTTTT,CASSSKGVPTGELFF
few,TRBV25-1,.,TRBJ1-6,TGTGCCAGCAGTGAACTACAGGGTAATTCACCCCTCCACTTT,CASSELQGNSPLHF
.,TRBV7-6,.,TRBJ2-3,TGTGCCAGCAGCTTAGGGCCCGGGGGACTCACAGATACGCAGTATTTT,CASSLGPGGLTDTQYF
.,TRBV2,.,TRBJ1-5,TGTGCCAGCAGTCGGGGGATCCCCAATCAGCCCCAGCATTTT,CASSRGIPNQPQHF
few,TRBV9,TRBD1,TRBJ1-1,TGTGCCAGCAGCGTAGAGTTCGGGACAGGGCCCGGGGACACTGAAGCTTTCTTT,CASSVEFGTGPGDTEAFF
.,TRBV14,TRBD1,TRBJ1-6,TGTGCCAGCAGCCAAAACAGGGGTTCACCCCTCCACTTT,CASSQNRGSPLHF
.,TRBV7-2,.,TRBJ1-6,TGTGCCAGCAGACCACCAGGTCAGGGATCACCCCTCCACTTT,CASRPPGQGSPLHF
.,TRBV9,TRBD1,TRBJ1-4,TGTGCCAGCAGCGGACAGGGAATCCTCAATGAAAAACTGTTTTTT,CASSGQGILNEKLFF
.,TRBV6-5,TRBD1,TRBJ1-1,TGTGCCAGCAGAGGAACAGGGGGCTGGACTGAAGCTTTCTTT,CASRGTGGWTEAFF
.,TRBV6-5,.,TRBJ1-3,TGTGCCAGCAGCCCCCATCGGGGAAACACCATATATTTT,CASSPHRGNTIYF
.,TRBV11-1,.,TRBJ1-1,TGTGCCAGCAGCTTCCGTGGCATTTGGTTCTTT,CASSFRGIWFF
.,TRBV5-1,TRBD1,TRBJ1-2,TGCGCCAGCAGCTTGGGCCACCTGCCGGGACAGAGTAACTATGGCTACACCTTC,CASSLGHLPGQSNYGYTF
.,TRBV6-5,.,TRBJ2-1,TGTGCCACCACTCCCGGCAGGGGAACCAATGAGCAGTTCTTC,CATTPGRGTNEQFF
few,TRBV5-1,.,TRBJ1-2,TGCGCCAGCAGCTTTGAGAGGACTTCTTTCTATGGCTACACCTTC,CASSFERTSFYGYTF
.,TRBV27,TRBD2,TRBJ2-7,TGTGCCAGCAGTTTAGGGGGGGTTGCCTACGAGCAGTACTTC,CASSLGGVAYEQYF
once,TRBV29-1,.,TRBJ2-2,TGCAGCGTTGAAACGACTAGGAGGACCGGGGAGCTGTTTTTT,CSVETTRRTGELFF
.,TRBV7-9,.,TRBJ1-2,TGTGCCAGCAGCAAGTGGACAGCAAACAACTATGGCTACACCTTC,CASSKWTANNYGYTF
.,TRBV7-2,.,TRBJ2-3,TGTGCCAGCGCAGCCCGCGCGGCGGATACGCAGTATTTT,CASAARAADTQYF